Each of the 15 T cell receptor beta chains below was sequenced from the same sample in a study of T cell responses to AZD1222 COVID-19 vaccine. The data were produced by immunoSEQ multiplex PCR, yet TCRdb's version contains in-frame clones alone and is incomplete. The data hold about 110,000 clones, with around 82% observed a single time. The starting material was peripheral blood, obtained on day 0 of AZD1222 vaccination. Every receptor here comes from an adult in good health.

This chain connects TRBV5-6 to TRBJ1-4; D remains ambiguous. The CDR3 has 14 amino acids. The V end lost 3 bases, the J end lost 8 bases, and 14 bases lay between the germline ends. The germline CDR1 and CDR2 sequences are SGHDT and YYEEEE. CDR3 loop: CASSWGGRAEKLFF. In DNA form, the CDR3 reads TGTGCCAGCAGCTGGGGAGGGAGGGCCGAAAAACTGTTTTTT.

The gene calls are TRBV11-2 and TRBJ2-7, with 7 bases that match TRBD2. This CDR3 region has 13 residues. Germline lookup yields CDR1 SGHAT and CDR2 FQNNGV. The V gene end was trimmed by 3 bases and the J gene end by 3 bases; junction bases not matched to a gene: 2. In DNA form, the CDR3 reads TGTGCCAGCAGCTTGATAGCGGGCTACGAGCAGTACTTC. Its translation: CASSLIAGYEQYF.

This clone was observed a few times. The chain links TRBV6-2 or TRBV6-3 to TRBJ1-2, with TRBD1 identical over 8 bases. The germline CDR1 and CDR2 sequences are MNHEY and SVGEGT. The CDR3 runs to 14 residues. Trimming at V came to 4 bases and at J to 4 bases, leaving 5 bases not matched to a gene. CDR3: CASSSTGTGYGYTF. CDR3 nucleotide sequence: TGTGCCAGCAGTTCTACCGGGACAGGCTATGGCTACACCTTC.

The V and J genes are TRBV6-4 and TRBJ2-3; unclear D gene. CDR1 is MRHNA, CDR2 SNTAGT, per germline. The CDR3 spans 14 residues. The ends were cut back, 0 bases at V and 6 bases at J, with 10 bases in the middle. In DNA, the CDR3 is TGTGCCAGCAGTGACTCGTGGCCCCCCGATACGCAGTATTTT. Translating gives CASSDSWPPDTQYF.

The chain recombines TRBV7-2 with TRBJ2-7; 10 bases agree with TRBD2. Per the germline V gene, CDR1 is SGHTA and CDR2 is FQGNSA. Trimming took 5 bases from V and 3 from J; bases not matched to a gene: 13. CDR3 length equals 17 residues. This chain's CDR3 is CASSPRGAGGRVYEQYF. The CDR3 DNA reads TGTGCCAGCAGCCCTCGTGGAGCGGGGGGGCGGGTCTACGAGCAGTACTTC. The variable domain in full, completed from reference TRBV7-2 and TRBJ2-7, reads GAGVSQSPSNKVTEKGKDVELRCDPISGHTALYWYRQSLGQGLEFLIYFQGNSAPDKSGLPSDRFSAERTGGSVSTLTIQRTQQEDSAVYLCASSPRGAGGRVYEQYFGPGTRLTVT.

DNA for the CDR3: TGTGCCAGCAGTTACACGGGGGCCCTGGGGACTGAAGCTTTCTTT. Its translation is CASSYTGALGTEAFF. This sequence joins TRBV6-5 and TRBJ1-1; possible D gene TRBD1, 6 bases. V was cut by 2 bases and J by 5 bases, with 15 bases left in between. The length of the CDR3 is 15 residues. CDR1 and CDR2 (germline): MNHEY, SVGAGI.

The chain links TRBV28 to TRBJ2-5; 7 nucleotides agree with TRBD1. CDR1 MDHEN and CDR2 SYDVKM come from the germline V gene. The CDR3 extends over 13 amino acids. V gave up 6 bases and J gave up 2 bases; unmatched junction bases: 3. The CDR3 coding sequence is TGTGCCAGCAGCTCAGGGGGACAAGAGACCCAGTACTTC. It is translated as CASSSGGQETQYF.

This clone was detected a few times. The rearrangement links TRBV9 to TRBJ2-6, with D possibly TRBD1 on 5 matching bases. The germline gives CDR1 SGDLS, CDR2 YYNGEE. The CDR3 has 15 residues. V lost 3 bases and J lost 0, with 7 bases in between. CDR3 residues: CASSEGYSGANVLTF. DNA for the CDR3: TGTGCCAGCAGCGAGGGGTACTCTGGGGCCAACGTCCTGACTTTC.

The chain employs TRBV19 and TRBJ2-3, with 10 bases identical to TRBD2. V dropped 5 bases and J dropped 1; count of bases not matched to a gene: 3. The CDR3 has 15 amino acids. In germline, CDR1 is LNHDA, CDR2 SQIVND (reference sequence). In DNA, the CDR3 is TGTGCCAGTAGTGGGCTAGCGGGGGGCACAGATACGCAGTATTTT. Its protein product is CASSGLAGGTDTQYF.

The chain combines TRBV7-2 with TRBJ2-1; weak D call: TRBD1 (6 bases). With 7 bases removed from V and 8 bases from J, the gap between germline ends came to 18 bases. The CDR3 spans 14 residues. Germline CDR1 SGHTA, CDR2 FQGNSA. CDR3 residues: CASKPGHSADEQFF. In nucleotides, the CDR3 is TGTGCCAGCAAGCCGGGACATAGCGCAGATGAGCAGTTCTTC.

V and J are TRBV3-1 (or the pseudogene TRBV3-2) and TRBJ1-2, with 7 bases that match TRBD1. Trimming removed 4 bases from V and 7 bases from J; junction bases left unmatched: 9. In germline, CDR1 is LGHDT, CDR2 YNNKEL (reference sequence). The CDR3 totals 14 residues. The CDR3 bases are TGTGCCAGCAGCCGTCGGACAGGTGTGCGTGGCTACACCTTC. This sequence encodes CASSRRTGVRGYTF.

CDR3 protein: CASSSSTGARDGYTF. CDR3 nucleotide sequence: TGCGCCAGCAGCAGCAGTACGGGGGCTAGGGATGGCTACACCTTC. This chain uses TRBV5-1 with TRBJ1-2; weak D call: TRBD1 (6 bases). The CDR3 runs to 15 residues. The germline CDR1 and CDR2 sequences are SGHRS and YFSETQ. Deletions cut 4 bases from V and 6 bases from J, with 19 bases between.

The rearrangement joins TRBV7-2 to TRBJ2-6; D gene unclear. V lost 3 bases and J lost 0, with 6 bases in between. This CDR3 spans 15 amino acids. Germline values: CDR1 SGHTA, CDR2 FQGNSA. The CDR3 is CASSLENSGANVLTF. The CDR3 coding sequence is TGTGCCAGCAGCTTGGAAAACTCTGGGGCCAACGTCCTGACTTTC.

The chain recombines TRBV2 with TRBJ1-5, with a tentative D call TRBD1 (5 bases). V was cut by 7 bases and J by 3 bases, with 16 bases left in between. Germline V gene data show CDR1 as SNHLY and CDR2 as FYNNEI. This CDR3 comprises 15 residues. The CDR3 protein is CASTRDPQTNQPQHF. CDR3 sequence (DNA): TGTGCCAGCACTAGGGACCCGCAAACCAATCAGCCCCAGCATTTT.

In this sample, this clone turned up a few times. The chain has TRBV7-2 and TRBJ2-7; D unresolved. Trimming shortened V by 3 bases and J by 2 bases, and 5 bases separated the two germline ends. This CDR3 spans 12 amino acids. The germline V gene encodes CDR1 SGHTA and CDR2 FQGNSA. CDR3 residues: CASSLLAYEQYF. The CDR3 nucleotides are TGTGCCAGCAGCTTGCTAGCCTACGAGCAGTACTTC.